These 5 T cell receptor beta chains were sequenced from one sample in a study of T cells in Graves' hyperthyroidism and ophthalmopathy. There were TCR beta CDR3 regions amplified from RNA transcripts. Using the HTBI primer set, a first-round RT-PCR was run on the TCR CDR3. Using its own MiXCR run on the multiplex PCR reads, TCRdb lists one record per CDR3 protein. The sample lists 480,000 or so distinct CDR3 sequences; 40% to 50% were seen once. Sequencing was done on a sample of peripheral blood or thyroid tissue (not recorded which). Every receptor here comes from an adult woman with Graves' disease, either hyperthyroidism or ophthalmopathy (not recorded which).

This rearrangement joins TRBV28 to TRBJ1-2; 7 nucleotides agree with TRBD1. Looked up from germline, CDR1 is MDHEN and CDR2 is SYDVKM. After removal of 4 bases from V and 8 bases from J, the junction contained 13 bases not matched to a gene. The CDR3 is 15 amino acids. The CDR3: CASSSSSDRVGGYTF. DNA of the CDR3: TGTGCCAGCAGTTCGTCTAGTGACAGGGTCGGAGGCTACACCTTC.

V and J are TRBV27 and TRBJ1-2; TRBD1 might be the D (6 bases). In germline, CDR1 is MNHEY, CDR2 SMNVEV (reference sequence). V was clipped by 6 bases and J by 4 bases, with 21 bases between them. CDR3 length: 16 amino acids. The CDR3 spells CASSPIQPHRAYGYTF. For the CDR3, the DNA is TGTGCCAGCAGCCCAATACAACCGCACAGGGCCTATGGCTACACCTTC.

This clonotype was counted a few times. The chain combines TRBV28 with TRBJ2-7; TRBD2 might be the D (5 bases). V shed 6 bases and J shed 3 bases, with 15 bases lying between them. Germline CDR1 is MDHEN and CDR2 is SYDVKM. CDR3 size: 14 residues. The CDR3, as DNA: TGTGCCAGCAGGCGCGCGACGGGATTCTACGAGCAGTACTTC. This translates into CASRRATGFYEQYF.

This clonotype was counted at least ten times. The chain carries TRBV7-2 and TRBJ1-5, with 7 bases identical to TRBD1. Germline loops: CDR1 SGHTA, CDR2 FQGNSA. Trimming at V came to 1 base and at J to 7 bases, leaving 10 bases not matched to a gene. The CDR3 has 16 residues. The CDR3 coding sequence is TGTGCCAGCAGCTTAGGGCGTGGAGGGGGCGACCAGCCCCAGCATTTT. This encodes CASSLGRGGGDQPQHF.

The rearrangement uses TRBV29-1 and TRBJ1-5; TRBD1 matches at 8 bases. Germline lookup yields CDR1 SQVTM and CDR2 ANQGSEA. The CDR3 covers 14 residues. Trimming took 2 bases from V and 11 from J; bases not matched to a gene: 11. CDR3 coding DNA: TGCAGCGTTGAAAGTTACGACAGGGGAGAGACCCAGCATTTT. Encoded protein: CSVESYDRGETQHF.